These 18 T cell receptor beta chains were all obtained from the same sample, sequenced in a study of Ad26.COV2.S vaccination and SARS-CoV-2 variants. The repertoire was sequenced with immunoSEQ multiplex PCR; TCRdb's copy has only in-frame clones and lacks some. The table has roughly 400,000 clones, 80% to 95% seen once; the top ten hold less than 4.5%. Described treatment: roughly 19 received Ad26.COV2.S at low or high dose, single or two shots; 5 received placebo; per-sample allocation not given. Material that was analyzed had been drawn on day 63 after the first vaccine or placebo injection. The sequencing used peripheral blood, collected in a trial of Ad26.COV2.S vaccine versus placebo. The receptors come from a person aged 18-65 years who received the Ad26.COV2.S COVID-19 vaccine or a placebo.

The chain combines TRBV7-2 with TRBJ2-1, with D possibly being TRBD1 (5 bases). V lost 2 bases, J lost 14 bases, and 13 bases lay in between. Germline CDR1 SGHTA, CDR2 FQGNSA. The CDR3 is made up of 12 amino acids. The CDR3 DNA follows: TGTGCCAGCAGCTTAAGCACAGGAAGCGAGTTCTTC. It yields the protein CASSLSTGSEFF.

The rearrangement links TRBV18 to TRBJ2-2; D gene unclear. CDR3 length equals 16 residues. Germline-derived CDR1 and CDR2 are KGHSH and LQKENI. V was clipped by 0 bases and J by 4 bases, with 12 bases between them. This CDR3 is CASSPPSSQITGELFF. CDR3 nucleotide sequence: TGTGCCAGCTCACCACCATCTTCACAGATCACCGGGGAGCTGTTTTTT. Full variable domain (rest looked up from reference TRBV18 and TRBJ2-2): NAGVMQNPRHLVRRRGQEARLRCSPMKGHSHVYWYRQLPEEGLKFMVYLQKENIIDESGMPKERFSAEFPKEGPSILRIQQVVRGDSAAYFCASSPPSSQITGELFFGEGSRLTVL.

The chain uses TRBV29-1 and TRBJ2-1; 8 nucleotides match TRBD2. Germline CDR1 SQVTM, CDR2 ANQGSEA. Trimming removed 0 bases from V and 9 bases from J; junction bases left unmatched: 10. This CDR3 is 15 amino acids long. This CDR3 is CSVEDLRLAGPEQFF. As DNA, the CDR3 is TGCAGCGTTGAAGATCTTAGGCTAGCGGGCCCTGAGCAGTTCTTC.

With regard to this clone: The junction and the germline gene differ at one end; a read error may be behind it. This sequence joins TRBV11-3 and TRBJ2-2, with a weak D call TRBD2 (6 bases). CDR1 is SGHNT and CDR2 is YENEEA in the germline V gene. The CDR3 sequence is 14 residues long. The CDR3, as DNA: TGTGCCAGCAGCCTAGATGCGGGGACCGGGGAGCTGTTTTTT. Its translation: CASSLDAGTGELFF.

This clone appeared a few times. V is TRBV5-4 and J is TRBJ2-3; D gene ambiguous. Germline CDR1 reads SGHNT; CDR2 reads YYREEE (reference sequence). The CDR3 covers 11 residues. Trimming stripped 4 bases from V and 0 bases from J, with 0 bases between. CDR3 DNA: TGTGCCAGCAGCAGCACAGATACGCAGTATTTT. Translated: CASSSTDTQYF.

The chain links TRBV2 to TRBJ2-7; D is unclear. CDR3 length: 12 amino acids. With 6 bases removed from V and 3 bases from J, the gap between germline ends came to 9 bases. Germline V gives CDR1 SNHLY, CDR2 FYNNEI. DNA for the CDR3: TGTGCCAGCAGCTCTCATCTCTACGAGCAGTACTTC. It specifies CASSSHLYEQYF.

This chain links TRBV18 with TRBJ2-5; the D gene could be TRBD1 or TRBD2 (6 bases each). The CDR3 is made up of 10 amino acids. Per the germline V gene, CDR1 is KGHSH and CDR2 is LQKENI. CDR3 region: CARGRVGQYF. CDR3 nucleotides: TGTGCTCGGGGGCGGGTGGGCCAGTACTTC.

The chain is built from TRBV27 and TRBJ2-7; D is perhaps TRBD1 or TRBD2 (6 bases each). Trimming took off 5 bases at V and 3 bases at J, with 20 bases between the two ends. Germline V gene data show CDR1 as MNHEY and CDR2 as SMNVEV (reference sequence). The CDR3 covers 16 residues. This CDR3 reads CASSLSEGGLHYEQYF. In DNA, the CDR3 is TGTGCCAGCAGTCTGTCAGAGGGGGGCCTCCACTACGAGCAGTACTTC.

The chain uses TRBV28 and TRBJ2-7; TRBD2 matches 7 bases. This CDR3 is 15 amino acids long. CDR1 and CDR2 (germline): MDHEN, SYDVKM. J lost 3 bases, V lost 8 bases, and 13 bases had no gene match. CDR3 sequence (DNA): TGTGCCAGCTCAGACCCGGGACTATCGGGCTACGAGCAGTACTTC. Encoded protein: CASSDPGLSGYEQYF. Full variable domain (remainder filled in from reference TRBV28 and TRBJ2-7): DVKVTQSSRYLVKRTGEKVFLECVQDMDHENMFWYRQDPGLGLRLIYFSYDVKMKEKGDIPEGYSVSREKKERFSLILESASTNQTSMYLCASSDPGLSGYEQYFGPGTRLTVT.

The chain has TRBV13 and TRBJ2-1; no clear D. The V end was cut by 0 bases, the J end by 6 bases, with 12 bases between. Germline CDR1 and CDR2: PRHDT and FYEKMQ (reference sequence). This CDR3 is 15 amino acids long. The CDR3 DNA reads TGTGCCAGCAGCTTAGGTCTAGTGGGTGGCAATGAGCAGTTCTTC. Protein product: CASSLGLVGGNEQFF.

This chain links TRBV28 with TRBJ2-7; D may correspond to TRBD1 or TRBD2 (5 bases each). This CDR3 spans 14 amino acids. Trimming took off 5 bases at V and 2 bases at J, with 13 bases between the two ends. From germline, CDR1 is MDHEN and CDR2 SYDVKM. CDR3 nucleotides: TGTGCCAGCAGTGGGGGAAATAGGCCCTACGAGCAGTACTTC. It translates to CASSGGNRPYEQYF.

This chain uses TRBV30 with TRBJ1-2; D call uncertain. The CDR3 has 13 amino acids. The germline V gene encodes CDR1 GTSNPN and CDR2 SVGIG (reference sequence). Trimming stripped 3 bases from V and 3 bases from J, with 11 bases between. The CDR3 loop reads CAWSPIAYYGYTF. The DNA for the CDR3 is TGTGCCTGGAGCCCGATCGCTTACTATGGCTACACCTTC.

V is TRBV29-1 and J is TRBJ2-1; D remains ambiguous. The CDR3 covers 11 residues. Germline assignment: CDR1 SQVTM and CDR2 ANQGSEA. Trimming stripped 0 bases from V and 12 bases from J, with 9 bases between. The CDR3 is CSVEEVASQFF. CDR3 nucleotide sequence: TGCAGCGTTGAAGAGGTGGCATCGCAGTTCTTC.

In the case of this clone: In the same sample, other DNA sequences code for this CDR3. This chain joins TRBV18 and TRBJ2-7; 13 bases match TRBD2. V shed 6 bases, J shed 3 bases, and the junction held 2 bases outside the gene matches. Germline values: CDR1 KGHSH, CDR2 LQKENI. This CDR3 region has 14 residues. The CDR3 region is CASSRTSGSYEQYF. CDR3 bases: TGTGCCAGCTCCCGGACTAGCGGGAGCTACGAGCAGTACTTC. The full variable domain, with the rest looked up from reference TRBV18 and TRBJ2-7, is NAGVMQNPRHLVRRRGQEARLRCSPMKGHSHVYWYRQLPEEGLKFMVYLQKENIIDESGMPKERFSAEFPKEGPSILRIQQVVRGDSAAYFCASSRTSGSYEQYFGPGTRLTVT.

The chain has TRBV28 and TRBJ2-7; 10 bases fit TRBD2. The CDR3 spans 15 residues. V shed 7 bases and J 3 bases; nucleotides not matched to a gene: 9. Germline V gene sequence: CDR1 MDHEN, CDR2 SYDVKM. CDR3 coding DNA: TGTGCCAGCAACGTTAGGACTAGCGGTAACTACGAGCAGTACTTC. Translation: CASNVRTSGNYEQYF. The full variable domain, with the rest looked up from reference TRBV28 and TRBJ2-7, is DVKVTQSSRYLVKRTGEKVFLECVQDMDHENMFWYRQDPGLGLRLIYFSYDVKMKEKGDIPEGYSVSREKKERFSLILESASTNQTSMYLCASNVRTSGNYEQYFGPGTRLTVT.

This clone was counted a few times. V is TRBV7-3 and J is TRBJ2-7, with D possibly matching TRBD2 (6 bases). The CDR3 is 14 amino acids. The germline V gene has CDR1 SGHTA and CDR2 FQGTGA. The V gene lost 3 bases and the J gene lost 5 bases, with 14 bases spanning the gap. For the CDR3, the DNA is TGTGCCAGCAGCTTCGGGGGAACCCAGGACGAGCAGTACTTC. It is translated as CASSFGGTQDEQYF.

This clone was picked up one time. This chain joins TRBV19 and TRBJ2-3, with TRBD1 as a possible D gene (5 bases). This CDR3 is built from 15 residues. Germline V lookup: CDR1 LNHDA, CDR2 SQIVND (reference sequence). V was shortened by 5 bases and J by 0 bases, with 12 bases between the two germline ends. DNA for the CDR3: TGTGCCAGTAGTCGAACAGGAACAAGCACAGATACGCAGTATTTT. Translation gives CASSRTGTSTDTQYF.

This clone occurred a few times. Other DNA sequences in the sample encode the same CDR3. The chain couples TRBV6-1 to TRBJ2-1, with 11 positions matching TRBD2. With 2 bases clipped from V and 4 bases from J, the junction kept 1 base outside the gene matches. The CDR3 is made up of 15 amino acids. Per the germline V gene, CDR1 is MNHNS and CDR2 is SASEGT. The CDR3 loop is CASSELAGGYNEQFF. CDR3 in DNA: TGTGCCAGCAGTGAACTAGCGGGAGGTTACAATGAGCAGTTCTTC.